This T cell receptor (beta chain) was sequenced during a study of type 1 regulatory T cells. The CDR3 length is 15 residues. With V trimmed by 4 bases and J by 6 bases, 9 bases remained unmatched. Germline V gives CDR1 SGHRS, CDR2 YFSETQ. TCRdb itself ran the reads through MiXCR, one entry per CDR3 protein. The table lists about 65,000 distinct CDR3 sequences, around 49% of them singletons, with roughly 2.1% in the top ten. This clonotype was seen only a few times. Its antigen is undetermined. The receptor was derived from a human donor in good health. The source material was cultured non-Tr1 T cells, either the whole culture or a sorted T cell fraction (not recorded which). The chain is built from TRBV5-1 and TRBJ2-1; 8 bases map to TRBD2. CDR3 sequence (DNA): TGCGCCAGCAGCCCGTTGCGGGGGGATAGCAATGAGCAGTTCTTC. Amino acid sequence: CASSPLRGDSNEQFF.